These T cell receptor beta chains were read from a single sample in a study of blood T cell repertoires in COVID-19. The repertoire was sequenced with immunoSEQ multiplex PCR; TCRdb's copy has only in-frame clones and lacks some. Seen here are some 63,000 clones, approximately 85% observed once, and the top ten hold 15% to 20%. Sequencing input: peripheral blood. These receptors were taken from a human donor in a cohort sampled during active COVID-19. Both conserved end residues are part of each CDR3. Fields, in order: clone size, J gene, D gene, V gene, CDR3 DNA, CDR3 protein. The D gene is left open where the match is weak. Where a row states a size, it is once, few, many or the class of an expanded clone; other rows omit it.

clone_size: -
j_call: TRBJ2-1
d_call: -
v_call: TRBV4-1
cdr3_nt: TGCGCCAGCAGCCTACAGTCCGGCCCAGCGGTGGATGAGCAGTTCTTC
cdr3_aa: CASSLQSGPAVDEQFF

clone_size: -
j_call: TRBJ1-5
d_call: TRBD1
v_call: TRBV25-1
cdr3_nt: TGTGCCAGCAGTCCCCGGGACAGGCTACGGCCCCAGCATTTT
cdr3_aa: CASSPRDRLRPQHF

clone_size: -
j_call: TRBJ1-2
d_call: TRBD1
v_call: TRBV19
cdr3_nt: TGTGCCAGTAGTACAAACCTCCCCTCAGGGGGCCTCTATGGCTACACCTTC
cdr3_aa: CASSTNLPSGGLYGYTF

clone_size: -
j_call: TRBJ1-5
d_call: -
v_call: TRBV5-4
cdr3_nt: TGTGCCAGCAGCATTGGGCTTTCTAATCAGCCCCAGCATTTT
cdr3_aa: CASSIGLSNQPQHF

clone_size: -
j_call: TRBJ1-3
d_call: -
v_call: TRBV3-1/TRBV3-2
cdr3_nt: TGTGCCAGCTCCCCCGGGAGCTCTGGAAACACCATATATTTT
cdr3_aa: CASSPGSSGNTIYF

clone_size: -
j_call: TRBJ1-2
d_call: -
v_call: TRBV7-8
cdr3_nt: TGTGCCAGCAGCTTAGGTGATCGCGGGATAGGCGGCTACACCTTC
cdr3_aa: CASSLGDRGIGGYTF

clone_size: -
j_call: TRBJ2-6
d_call: -
v_call: TRBV5-4
cdr3_nt: TGTGCCAGCAGGCTAGGAGGGACTGGGGCCAACGTCCTGACTTTC
cdr3_aa: CASRLGGTGANVLTF

clone_size: few
j_call: TRBJ1-5
d_call: -
v_call: TRBV9
cdr3_nt: TGTGCCAGCAGCGTAGGTTCAGGGGTCGATCAGCCCCAGCATTTT
cdr3_aa: CASSVGSGVDQPQHF

clone_size: -
j_call: TRBJ1-5
d_call: TRBD1
v_call: TRBV4-1
cdr3_nt: TGCGCCAGCAGCCAGGGGACAGGGGGCTTGCTCAATCAGCCCCAGCATTTT
cdr3_aa: CASSQGTGGLLNQPQHF

clone_size: -
j_call: TRBJ2-3
d_call: TRBD2
v_call: TRBV9
cdr3_nt: TGTGCCAGCAACCCCCTACCGGGACTAGCGGGGGGTGGCACAGATACGCAGTATTTT
cdr3_aa: CASNPLPGLAGGGTDTQYF

clone_size: once
j_call: TRBJ1-4
d_call: TRBD1
v_call: TRBV30
cdr3_nt: TGTGCCTGGAGTTCCGGGACAGGGCCGCAGGAAAAACTGTTTTTT
cdr3_aa: CAWSSGTGPQEKLFF

clone_size: -
j_call: TRBJ2-3
d_call: -
v_call: TRBV7-9
cdr3_nt: TGTGCCAGCAGCTTAGAGGGGACAGATACGCAGTATTTT
cdr3_aa: CASSLEGTDTQYF

clone_size: -
j_call: TRBJ2-2
d_call: TRBD2
v_call: TRBV9
cdr3_nt: TGTGCCTCCTCTACGGGGGGGCTTGTCGGGGAGCTGTTTTTT
cdr3_aa: CASSTGGLVGELFF

clone_size: once
j_call: TRBJ1-5
d_call: -
v_call: TRBV2
cdr3_nt: TGTGCCAGCAGTGAAGCTCAAAACAGGGACAATCAGCCCCAGCATTTT
cdr3_aa: CASSEAQNRDNQPQHF

clone_size: once
j_call: TRBJ1-1
d_call: TRBD1
v_call: TRBV5-1
cdr3_nt: TGCGCCAGCTCCCCCGGGACAGCTAACACTGAAGCTTTCTTT
cdr3_aa: CASSPGTANTEAFF

clone_size: -
j_call: TRBJ2-5
d_call: -
v_call: TRBV7-2
cdr3_nt: TGTGCCAGCAGCTCACAGCCGGCGGGAATCCAAGAGACCCAGTACTTC
cdr3_aa: CASSSQPAGIQETQYF

clone_size: -
j_call: TRBJ1-4
d_call: -
v_call: TRBV2
cdr3_nt: TGTGCCAGCAGTTCTCAGGGTTGGAATGAAAAACTGTTTTTT
cdr3_aa: CASSSQGWNEKLFF

clone_size: -
j_call: TRBJ2-2
d_call: -
v_call: TRBV5-4
cdr3_nt: TGTGCCAGCAGCCCCTTAGACACCGGGGAGCTGTTTTTT
cdr3_aa: CASSPLDTGELFF

clone_size: -
j_call: TRBJ1-2
d_call: TRBD1
v_call: TRBV18
cdr3_nt: TGTGCCAGCGCACAGGGGGTGGAATATGGCTACACCTTC
cdr3_aa: CASAQGVEYGYTF

clone_size: -
j_call: TRBJ2-1
d_call: TRBD1
v_call: TRBV2
cdr3_nt: TGTGCCAGCAGGGGGACCGGGACAGGTTCCTACAATGAGCAGTTCTTC
cdr3_aa: CASRGTGTGSYNEQFF

clone_size: -
j_call: TRBJ2-7
d_call: -
v_call: TRBV6-1
cdr3_nt: TGTGCCAGCAGTGAAGCGATCGGGACACTTATGTACGAGCAGTACTTC
cdr3_aa: CASSEAIGTLMYEQYF

clone_size: -
j_call: TRBJ2-1
d_call: -
v_call: TRBV7-9
cdr3_nt: TGTGCCAGCAGCATTACTAGAAGACAGGACAATGAGCAGTTCTTC
cdr3_aa: CASSITRRQDNEQFF

clone_size: -
j_call: TRBJ2-2
d_call: -
v_call: TRBV6-6
cdr3_nt: -
cdr3_aa: CASCSRPDFRELFF

clone_size: few
j_call: TRBJ2-7
d_call: TRBD1
v_call: TRBV7-9
cdr3_nt: TGTGCCAGCCCCTTGGGGAACAGGGGCATAACCTACGAGCAGTACTTC
cdr3_aa: CASPLGNRGITYEQYF

clone_size: -
j_call: TRBJ1-1
d_call: TRBD1
v_call: TRBV5-6
cdr3_nt: TGTGCCAGCAGCTTGGTCGACAGGGATAACACTGAAGCTTTCTTT
cdr3_aa: CASSLVDRDNTEAFF

clone_size: -
j_call: TRBJ1-5
d_call: TRBD1
v_call: TRBV18
cdr3_nt: TGTGCCAGCTCACCCGGGACAGGGGGAAGCAATCAGCCCCAGCATTTT
cdr3_aa: CASSPGTGGSNQPQHF

clone_size: -
j_call: TRBJ1-2
d_call: TRBD1
v_call: TRBV4-1
cdr3_nt: TGCGCCAGCAGCCCTGGGACAGGGATGTACACCTTC
cdr3_aa: CASSPGTGMYTF

clone_size: -
j_call: TRBJ2-1
d_call: TRBD2
v_call: TRBV24-1
cdr3_nt: TGTGCCACCAGTGATGCCGCGTTGCGAGCGGGGATTTACAATGAGCAGTTCTTC
cdr3_aa: CATSDAALRAGIYNEQFF

clone_size: -
j_call: TRBJ2-1
d_call: -
v_call: TRBV4-2
cdr3_nt: TGTGCCAGCAGCCAGGGCCCGGCGGGGGACACCTACAATGAGCAGTTCTTC
cdr3_aa: CASSQGPAGDTYNEQFF

clone_size: -
j_call: TRBJ2-7
d_call: TRBD2
v_call: TRBV7-9
cdr3_nt: TGTGCCAGCAGCCCTAGCGGGTCTGGGAACGAGCAGTACTTC
cdr3_aa: CASSPSGSGNEQYF

clone_size: -
j_call: TRBJ2-3
d_call: TRBD2
v_call: TRBV11-1
cdr3_nt: TGTGCCAGCAACTCGGGGGGGCGGCAGTATTTT
cdr3_aa: CASNSGGRQYF

clone_size: -
j_call: TRBJ2-7
d_call: TRBD2
v_call: TRBV7-9
cdr3_nt: TGTGCCAGCAGCTTAGGGCCAGCGGGGGGGCCCTACGAGCAGTACTTC
cdr3_aa: CASSLGPAGGPYEQYF